Shown below are 8 T cell receptor beta chains from a single sample sequenced in a study of T cells after posttransplantation cyclophosphamide. Cyclophosphamide on days +3 and +4 followed busulfan-fludarabine conditioning and a marrow graft. TCRdb's table, derived via immunoSEQ multiplex PCR, lists solely in-frame clones and lacks some. The repertoire consists of over 4,000 clones, with 75% occurring once and the leading ten covering 34%. Material: PBMCs, obtained after allogeneic stem cell transplant with posttransplant cyclophosphamide. The receptor set was obtained from a male patient aged 60-69 years who received an allogeneic stem cell transplant from an unrelated donor, was CMV-positive, and had no GVHD. T cells may partly derive from the graft donor.

The sample holds a few counts of this clone. This rearrangement joins TRBV5-8 to TRBJ2-2; D is unclear. CDR1 is SGHTS and CDR2 is YDEGEE in the germline V gene. V was shortened by 4 bases and J by 3 bases, with 10 bases between the two germline ends. The CDR3 consists of 14 residues. The CDR3 bases are TGTGCCAGCAGCAGAACTGAGTACACCGGGGAGCTGTTTTTT. As protein: CASSRTEYTGELFF.

The sample holds a few counts of this clone. The chain is built from TRBV2 and TRBJ1-3; D perhaps matches TRBD1 (5 bases). The CDR3 is made up of 14 amino acids. The V end lost 7 bases, the J end lost 9 bases, and 19 bases lay between the germline ends. The germline gives CDR1 SNHLY, CDR2 FYNNEI. CDR3 loop: CASKGQGDGGTIYF. CDR3 in DNA: TGTGCCAGCAAAGGTCAAGGGGATGGCGGCACCATATATTTT.

This rearrangement joins TRBV9 to TRBJ2-5; 10 bases fit TRBD1. CDR3 length equals 15 residues. The V gene end was trimmed by 4 bases and the J gene end by 7 bases; junction bases not matched to a gene: 10. Germline-derived CDR1 and CDR2 are SGDLS and YYNGEE. CDR3 DNA sequence: TGTGCCAGCAGCACGGGACAGGGGATCCGCGGGACCCAGTACTTC. Translated, it gives CASSTGQGIRGTQYF.

The V call is TRBV9, the J call TRBJ2-1; D call uncertain. There are 16 residues in the CDR3. The V end was cut by 5 bases, the J end by 3 bases, with 18 bases between. CDR1 and CDR2 from the germline V gene are SGDLS and YYNGEE. The CDR3, as DNA: TGTGCCAGCAGTAAATCGGCAGGCCTTTTCTACAATGAGCAGTTCTTC. Amino acid sequence: CASSKSAGLFYNEQFF.

The CDR3 DNA reads TGTGCCAGCAGTTTAGCGGGGCAGGGCAACTATGGCTACACCTTC. It yields the protein CASSLAGQGNYGYTF. The chain links TRBV27 to TRBJ1-2; D may be TRBD1 (5 bases). The V gene's germline CDR1 is MNHEY and CDR2 SMNVEV (reference sequence). The germline V and J ends were trimmed by 2 bases and 2 bases, with 12 bases remaining between them. This CDR3 has 15 amino acids.

The chain is built from TRBV11-2 and TRBJ2-2, with 7 nucleotides matching TRBD1. V lost 3 bases, J lost 2 bases, and 6 bases stayed unmatched. The CDR3 is 16 residues long. The germline gives CDR1 SGHAT, CDR2 FQNNGV. CDR3 protein: CASSLSTGTNTGELFF. DNA of the CDR3: TGTGCCAGCAGCTTGTCGACAGGGACAAACACCGGGGAGCTGTTTTTT.

The chain recombines TRBV29-1 with TRBJ2-5; D is undetermined. CDR1 and CDR2 from the germline V gene are SQVTM and ANQGSEA. This CDR3 is built from 14 residues. Trimming left V 4 bases short and J 4 bases short, with 16 bases between. CDR3 loop: CSVVIEELGETQYF. CDR3 coding DNA: TGCAGCGTTGTTATCGAGGAGTTGGGAGAGACCCAGTACTTC.

This clone was detected only once. The chain links TRBV5-1 to TRBJ1-6; D gene unclear. The CDR3 contains 14 residues. CDR1 is SGHRS and CDR2 is YFSETQ in the germline V gene. The V gene lost 0 bases and the J gene lost 10 bases, with 11 bases spanning the gap. The DNA for the CDR3 is TGCGCCAGCAGCTTGGCCGGAGGTGGATCACCCCTCCACTTT. Translated, it gives CASSLAGGGSPLHF. The entire variable domain, with the rest obtained from reference TRBV5-1 and TRBJ1-6, is as follows: KAGVTQTPRYLIKTRGQQVTLSCSPISGHRSVSWYQQTPGQGLQFLFEYFSETQRNKGNFPGRFSGRQFSNSRSEMNVSTLELGDSALYLCASSLAGGGSPLHFGNGTRLTVT.